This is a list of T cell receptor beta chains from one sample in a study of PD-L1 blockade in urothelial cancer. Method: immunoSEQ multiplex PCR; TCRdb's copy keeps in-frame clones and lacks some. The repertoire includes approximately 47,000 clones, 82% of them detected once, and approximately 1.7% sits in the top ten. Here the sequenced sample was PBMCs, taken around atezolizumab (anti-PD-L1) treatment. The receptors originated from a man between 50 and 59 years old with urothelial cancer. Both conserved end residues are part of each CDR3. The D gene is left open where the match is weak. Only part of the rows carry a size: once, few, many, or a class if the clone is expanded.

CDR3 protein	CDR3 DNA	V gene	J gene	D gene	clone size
CASSKGTGGRTETQYF	TGTGCCAGCAGCAAGGGAACAGGGGGCAGGACGGAGACCCAGTACTTC	TRBV7-9	TRBJ2-5	TRBD1	-
CASSSAGDGTDTQYF	TGTGCCAGCAGCTCAGCGGGAGACGGCACAGATACGCAGTATTTT	TRBV13	TRBJ2-3	TRBD2	few
CASSFTGGRFDEQFF	TGTGCCAGCAGCTTCACAGGGGGCAGATTCGATGAGCAGTTCTTC	TRBV14	TRBJ2-1	TRBD1	once
CASSSGQGVANVLTF	TGCGCCAGCAGCTCCGGACAGGGTGTGGCCAACGTCCTGACTTTC	TRBV5-1	TRBJ2-6	TRBD1	-
CASSMGPAPGEKTQYF	TGTGCCAGTAGTATGGGACCAGCGCCAGGGGAGAAGACCCAGTACTTC	TRBV19	TRBJ2-5	-	-
CSGGIQGNTEAFF	TGCAGCGGAGGGATACAGGGGAACACTGAAGCTTTCTTT	TRBV29-1	TRBJ1-1	-	-
CASSIMGVTGQETQYF	TGTGCCAGTAGTATCATGGGGGTGACAGGGCAAGAGACCCAGTACTTC	TRBV19	TRBJ2-5	TRBD1	-
CASSDRQIAEAFF	TGTGCCAGTAGTGATCGACAGATCGCTGAAGCTTTCTTT	TRBV19	TRBJ1-1	-	-
CATSIGREVNSPLHF	TGTGCCACCAGCATCGGCAGGGAGGTTAATTCACCCCTCCACTTT	TRBV15	TRBJ1-6	-	-
CASSPLDGQRGNQPQHF	TGTGCCAGCTCACCCCTGGACGGGCAGAGGGGCAATCAGCCCCAGCATTTT	TRBV18	TRBJ1-5	-	-
CASSYSGAGANNEQFF	TGTGCCAGCAGTTACTCGGGAGCGGGGGCAAACAATGAGCAGTTCTTC	TRBV6-5	TRBJ2-1	TRBD2	-
CASSSPNRNEQFF	TGTGCCAGCAGCTCACCCAACAGGAATGAGCAGTTCTTC	TRBV11-3	TRBJ2-1	-	-
CASSLSSGNTIYF	TGTGCCAGCAGCCTGTCCTCTGGAAACACCATATATTTT	TRBV6-6	TRBJ1-3	-	few
CASRQDNTDTQYF	TGTGCCAGCAGGCAGGACAACACAGATACGCAGTATTTT	TRBV28	TRBJ2-3	-	-
CASSGPRLAGGGETQYF	TGCGCCAGCAGTGGACCACGACTAGCGGGAGGCGGAGAGACCCAGTACTTC	TRBV10-1	TRBJ2-5	TRBD2	-
CAIRGDRGKGANVLTF	TGTGCCATCAGGGGGGACAGGGGAAAGGGGGCCAACGTCCTGACTTTC	TRBV10-3	TRBJ2-6	TRBD1	once
CASSTLRMTGGYGYTF	TGTGCCAGTAGTACACTCCGGATGACGGGGGGCTATGGCTACACCTTC	TRBV19	TRBJ1-2	-	-
CASSPGTASLNYGYTF	TGCGCCAGCAGCCCGGGGACAGCCAGTCTTAACTATGGCTACACCTTC	TRBV5-1	TRBJ1-2	TRBD1	-